This T cell receptor (beta chain) was identified during a study of T cells in Graves' hyperthyroidism and ophthalmopathy. Amplification targeted TCR beta CDR3 regions from RNA transcripts. HTBI primers drove first-round RT-PCR of the TCR CDR3. TCRdb ran MiXCR on the multiplex PCR reads and lists one entry per CDR3 protein. The sample includes around 420,000 distinct CDR3 sequences, roughly 14% seen only once; the top ten take 13% to 15%. The CDR3 runs to 16 residues. Germline CDR1 reads LNHNV; CDR2 reads YYDKDF (reference sequence). V lost 2 bases, J lost 6 bases, and 17 bases lay in between. The specimen was blood. The chain links TRBV15 to TRBJ1-5, with TRBD1 as a possible D gene (5 bases). The sequence derives from a woman aged 18 to 35 with Graves' hyperthyroidism. The CDR3 region is CATSRPRGRGGQPQHF. As DNA, the CDR3 is TGTGCCACCAGCAGACCCCGGGGGAGGGGTGGTCAGCCCCAGCATTTT.